This T cell receptor (beta chain) was identified in a study of blood T cells in healthy people across ages. About the study: T cells yielded about one barcoded beta molecule per two cells through template switching.

Alongside a J-beta primer mix, a sample-barcoded 5' primer served in a second PCR lasting roughly 6 to 11 cycles. MiXCR was run by TCRdb on the 5' RACE reads, yielding one entry per CDR3 protein. The sample includes approximately 1,700,000 distinct CDR3 sequences, approximately 39% of them seen just once. This clonotype came up a few times. The germline CDR1 and CDR2 sequences are SGHVS and FNYEAQ. Trimming removed 2 bases from V and 2 bases from J, with 15 bases in between. This CDR3 comprises 16 residues. The sequence was collected from a human donor in good health. The source material was blood. This sequence joins TRBV7-6 and TRBJ2-5; D is possibly TRBD1 (5 bases). Here the CDR3 reads CASSLYGADRQETQYF. Here the CDR3 DNA reads TGTGCCAGCAGCTTATACGGCGCAGACAGACAAGAGACCCAGTACTTC. The variable domain in full, completed from reference TRBV7-6 and TRBJ2-5, reads GAGVSQSPRYKVTKRGQDVALRCDPISGHVSLYWYRQALGQGPEFLTYFNYEAQQDKSGLPNDRFSAERPEGSISTLTIQRTEQRDSAMYRCASSLYGADRQETQYFGPGTRLLVL.